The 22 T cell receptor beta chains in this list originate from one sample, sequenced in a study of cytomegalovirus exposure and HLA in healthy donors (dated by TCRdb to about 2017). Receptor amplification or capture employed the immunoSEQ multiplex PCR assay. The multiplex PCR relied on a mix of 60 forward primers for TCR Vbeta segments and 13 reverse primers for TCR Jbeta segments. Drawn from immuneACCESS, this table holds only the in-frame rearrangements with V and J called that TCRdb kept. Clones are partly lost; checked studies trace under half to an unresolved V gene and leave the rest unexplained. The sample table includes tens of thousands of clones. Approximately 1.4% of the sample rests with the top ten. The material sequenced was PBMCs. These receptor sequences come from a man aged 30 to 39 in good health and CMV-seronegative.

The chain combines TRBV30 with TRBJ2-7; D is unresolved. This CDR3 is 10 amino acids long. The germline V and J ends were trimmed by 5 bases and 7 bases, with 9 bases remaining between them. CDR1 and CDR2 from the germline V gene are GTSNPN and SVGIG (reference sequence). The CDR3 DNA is TGTGCCTGGGGCCCCGGGGAGCAGTACTTC. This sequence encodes CAWGPGEQYF.

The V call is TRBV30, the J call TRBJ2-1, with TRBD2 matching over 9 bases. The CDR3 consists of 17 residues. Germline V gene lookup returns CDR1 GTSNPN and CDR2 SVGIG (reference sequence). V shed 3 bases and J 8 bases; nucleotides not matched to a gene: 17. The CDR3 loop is CAWRGGSGGGRADEQFF. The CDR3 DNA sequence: TGTGCCTGGAGGGGGGGCTCAGGTGGCGGGAGGGCCGATGAGCAGTTCTTC.

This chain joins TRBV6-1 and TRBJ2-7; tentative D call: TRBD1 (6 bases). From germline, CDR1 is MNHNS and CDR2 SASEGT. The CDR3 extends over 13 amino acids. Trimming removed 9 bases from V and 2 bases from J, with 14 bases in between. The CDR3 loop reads CASRTASTYEQYF. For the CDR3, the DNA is TGTGCCAGTAGGACAGCATCAACCTACGAGCAGTACTTC.

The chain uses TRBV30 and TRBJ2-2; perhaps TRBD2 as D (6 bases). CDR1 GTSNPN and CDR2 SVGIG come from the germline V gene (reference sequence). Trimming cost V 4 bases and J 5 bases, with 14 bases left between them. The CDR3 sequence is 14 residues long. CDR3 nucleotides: TGTGCCTGGATGAACGGGGGAGGAACCGGGGAGCTGTTTTTT. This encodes CAWMNGGGTGELFF.

The CDR3 sequence: CASSFAEGVEAFF. The CDR3 nucleotides read TGCGCCAGCAGCTTTGCGGAAGGAGTTGAAGCTTTCTTT. This chain links TRBV5-1 with TRBJ1-1; D is uncertain. Germline V lookup: CDR1 SGHRS, CDR2 YFSETQ. The CDR3 runs to 13 residues. The V and J ends lost 2 bases and 7 bases respectively, with 12 bases between them.

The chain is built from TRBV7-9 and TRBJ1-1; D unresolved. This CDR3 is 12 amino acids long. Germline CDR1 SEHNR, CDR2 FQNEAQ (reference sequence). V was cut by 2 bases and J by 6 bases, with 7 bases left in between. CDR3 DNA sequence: TGTGCCAGCAGCTTACATGACTCTGAAGCTTTCTTT. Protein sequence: CASSLHDSEAFF.

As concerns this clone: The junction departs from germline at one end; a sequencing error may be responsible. This CDR3 reads CASSPKTRLQEAQYF. For the CDR3, the DNA is TGTGCCAGCAGCCCAAAGACCCGCTTACAAGAGGCCCAGTACTTC. The rearrangement links TRBV7-9 to TRBJ2-5; D call uncertain. Germline V gene sequence: CDR1 SEHNR, CDR2 FQNEAQ (reference sequence). The length of the CDR3 is 15 residues.

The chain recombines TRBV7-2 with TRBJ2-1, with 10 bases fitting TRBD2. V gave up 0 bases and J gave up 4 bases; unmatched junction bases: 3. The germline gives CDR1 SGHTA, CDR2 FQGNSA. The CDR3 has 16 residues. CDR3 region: CASSLARTSGYNEQFF. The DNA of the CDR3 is TGTGCCAGCAGCTTAGCGCGGACTAGCGGATACAATGAGCAGTTCTTC.

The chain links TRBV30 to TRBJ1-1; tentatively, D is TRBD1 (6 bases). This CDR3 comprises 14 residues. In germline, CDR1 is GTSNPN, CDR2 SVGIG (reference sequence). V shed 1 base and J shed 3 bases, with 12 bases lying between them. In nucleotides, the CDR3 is TGTGCCTGGAGTGCCGCAGGGGTAGACACTGAAGCTTTCTTT. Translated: CAWSAAGVDTEAFF.

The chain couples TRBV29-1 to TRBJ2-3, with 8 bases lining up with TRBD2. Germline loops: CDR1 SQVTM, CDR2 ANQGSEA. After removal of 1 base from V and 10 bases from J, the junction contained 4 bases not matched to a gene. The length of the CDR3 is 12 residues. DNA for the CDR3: TGCAGCGTTGAAGCGGGGACTAGATCGCAGTATTTT. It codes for CSVEAGTRSQYF.

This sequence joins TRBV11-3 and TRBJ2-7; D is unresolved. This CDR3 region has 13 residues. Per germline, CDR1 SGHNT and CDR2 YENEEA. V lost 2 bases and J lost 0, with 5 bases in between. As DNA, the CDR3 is TGTGCCAGCAGCTTACACGGCTCCTACGAGCAGTACTTC. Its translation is CASSLHGSYEQYF.

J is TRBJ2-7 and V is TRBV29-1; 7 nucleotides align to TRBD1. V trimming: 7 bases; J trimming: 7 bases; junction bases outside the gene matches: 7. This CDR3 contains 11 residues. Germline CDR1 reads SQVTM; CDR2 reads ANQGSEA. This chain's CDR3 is CSARQGLEQYF. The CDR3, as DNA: TGCAGCGCCCGACAGGGATTGGAGCAGTACTTC.

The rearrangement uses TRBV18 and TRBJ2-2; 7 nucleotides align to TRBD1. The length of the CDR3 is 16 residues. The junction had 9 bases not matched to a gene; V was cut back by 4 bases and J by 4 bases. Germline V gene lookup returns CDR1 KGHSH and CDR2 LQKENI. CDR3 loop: CASSLPISGGTGELFF. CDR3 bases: TGTGCCAGCTCACTTCCCATTTCAGGGGGCACCGGGGAGCTGTTTTTT.

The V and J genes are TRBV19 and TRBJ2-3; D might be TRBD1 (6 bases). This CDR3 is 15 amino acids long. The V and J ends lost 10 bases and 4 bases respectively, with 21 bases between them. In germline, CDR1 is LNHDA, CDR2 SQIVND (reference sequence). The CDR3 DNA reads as TGTGCCACCTCCCCCCGTACAGGGCACCCAGATACGCAGTATTTT. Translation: CATSPRTGHPDTQYF.

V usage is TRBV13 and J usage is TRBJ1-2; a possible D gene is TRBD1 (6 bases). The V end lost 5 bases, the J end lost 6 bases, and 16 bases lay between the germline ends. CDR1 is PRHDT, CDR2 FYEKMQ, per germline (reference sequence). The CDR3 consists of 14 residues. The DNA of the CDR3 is TGTGCCAGCAGCCCCCGGCAGGGGATCCATGGCTACACCTTC. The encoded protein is CASSPRQGIHGYTF.

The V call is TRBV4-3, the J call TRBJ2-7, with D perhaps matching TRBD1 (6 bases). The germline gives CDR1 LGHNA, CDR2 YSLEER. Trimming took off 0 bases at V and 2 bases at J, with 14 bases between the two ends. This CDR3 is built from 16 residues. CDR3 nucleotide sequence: TGCGCCAGCAGCCAAGATGCAGGGGTCGCGACCTACGAGCAGTACTTC. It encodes CASSQDAGVATYEQYF.

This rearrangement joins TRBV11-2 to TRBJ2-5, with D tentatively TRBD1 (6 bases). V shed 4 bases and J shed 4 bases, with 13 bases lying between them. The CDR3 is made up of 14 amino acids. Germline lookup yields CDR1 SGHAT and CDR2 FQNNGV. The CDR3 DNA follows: TGTGCCAGCAGCTCTACCACAGGGATAGAGACCCAGTACTTC. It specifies CASSSTTGIETQYF. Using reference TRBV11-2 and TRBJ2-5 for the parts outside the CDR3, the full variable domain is EAGVAQSPRYKIIEKRQSVAFWCNPISGHATLYWYQQILGQGPKLLIQFQNNGVVDDSQLPKDRFSAERLKGVDSTLKIQPAKLEDSAVYLCASSSTTGIETQYFGPGTRLLVL.

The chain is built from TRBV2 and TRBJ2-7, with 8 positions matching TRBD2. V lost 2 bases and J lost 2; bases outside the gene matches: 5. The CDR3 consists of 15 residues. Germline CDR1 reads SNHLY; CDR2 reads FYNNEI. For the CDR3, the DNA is TGTGCCAGCAGTGAAAGCGGGGGCCGGCCCTACGAGCAGTACTTC. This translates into CASSESGGRPYEQYF.

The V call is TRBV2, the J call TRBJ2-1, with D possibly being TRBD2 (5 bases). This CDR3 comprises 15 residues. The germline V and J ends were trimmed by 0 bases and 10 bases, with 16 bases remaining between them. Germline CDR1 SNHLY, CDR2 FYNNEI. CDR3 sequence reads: CASSEARGPDSEQFF. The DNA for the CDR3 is TGTGCCAGCAGTGAAGCGCGAGGGCCAGACTCCGAGCAGTTCTTC.

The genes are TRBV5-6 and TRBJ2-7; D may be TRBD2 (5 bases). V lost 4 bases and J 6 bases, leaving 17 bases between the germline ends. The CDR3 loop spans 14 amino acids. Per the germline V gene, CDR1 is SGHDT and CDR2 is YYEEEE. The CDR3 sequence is CASSTGLRGIEQYF. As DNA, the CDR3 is TGTGCCAGCAGCACCGGACTTAGAGGGATCGAGCAGTACTTC.

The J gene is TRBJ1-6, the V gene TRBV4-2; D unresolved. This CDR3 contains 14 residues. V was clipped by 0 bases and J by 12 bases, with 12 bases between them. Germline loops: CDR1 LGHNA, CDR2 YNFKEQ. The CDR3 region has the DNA TGTGCCAGCAGCCAAGACAGGCCCTCCGGACCCCTCCACTTT. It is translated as CASSQDRPSGPLHF.

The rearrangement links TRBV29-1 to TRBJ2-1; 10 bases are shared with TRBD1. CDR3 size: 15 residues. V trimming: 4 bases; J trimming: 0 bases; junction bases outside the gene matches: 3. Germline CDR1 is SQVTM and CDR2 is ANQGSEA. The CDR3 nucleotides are TGCAGCGTTGGACAGGGGGCGAGCTCCTACAATGAGCAGTTCTTC. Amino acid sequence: CSVGQGASSYNEQFF.